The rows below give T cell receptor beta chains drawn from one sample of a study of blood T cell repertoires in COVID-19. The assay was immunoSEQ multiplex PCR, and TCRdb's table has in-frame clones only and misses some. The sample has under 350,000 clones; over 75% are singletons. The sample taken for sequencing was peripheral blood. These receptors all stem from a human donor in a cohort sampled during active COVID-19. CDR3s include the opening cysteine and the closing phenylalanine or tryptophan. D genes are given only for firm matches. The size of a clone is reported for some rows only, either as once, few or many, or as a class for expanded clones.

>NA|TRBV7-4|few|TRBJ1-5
TGTGCCAGTCGGGTGGGGACTCCATGTTATAGCAATCAGCCCCAGCATTTT
CASRVGTPCYSNQPQHF
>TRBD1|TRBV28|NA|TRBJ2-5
TGTGCCAGCAGGCTGACAGGGAGTACGGAGACCCAGTACTTC
CASRLTGSTETQYF
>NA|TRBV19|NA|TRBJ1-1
TGTGCCAGTACCGCCCCCAGGTACGGGAACACTGAAGCTTTCTTT
CASTAPRYGNTEAFF
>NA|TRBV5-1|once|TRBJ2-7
TGCGCCAGCAGACGGGAAAGCTCCTACGAGCAGTACTTC
CASRRESSYEQYF
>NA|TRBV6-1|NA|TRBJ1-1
TGTGCCAGCAGTGAGACAGTAATGAACACTGAAGCTTTCTTT
CASSETVMNTEAFF
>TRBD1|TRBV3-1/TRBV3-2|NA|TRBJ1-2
TGTGCCAGCAGCCAAGCGGGACAGTTCTATGGCTACACCTTC
CASSQAGQFYGYTF
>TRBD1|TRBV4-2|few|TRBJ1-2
TGTGCCAGCAGCCAAGCTACAGGGGGCAACTATGGCTACACCTTC
CASSQATGGNYGYTF
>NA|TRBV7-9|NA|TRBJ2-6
TGTGCCAGCATAGGAGGGAATGGGGCCAACGTCCTGACTTTC
CASIGGNGANVLTF
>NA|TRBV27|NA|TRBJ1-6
TGTGCCAGCAGTTTCCCAGGATCGAATTCACCCCTCCACTTT
CASSFPGSNSPLHF
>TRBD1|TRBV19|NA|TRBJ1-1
TGTGCCAGTAGTATGGGGACAGGGGTGAACACTGAAGCTTTCTTT
CASSMGTGVNTEAFF
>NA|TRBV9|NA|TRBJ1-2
TGTGCCAGCAGCGCCACAGGAGACCCTCTCTATGGCTACACCTTC
CASSATGDPLYGYTF
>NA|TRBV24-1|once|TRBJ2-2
TGTGCCACCAGTGGGGAGCGGAACGCGAACACCGGGGAGCTGTTTTTT
CATSGERNANTGELFF
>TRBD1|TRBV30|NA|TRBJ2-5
TGTGCCTGGAGTGGGGGACAGGGAGAGACCCAGTACTTC
CAWSGGQGETQYF
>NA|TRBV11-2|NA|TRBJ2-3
TGTGCCAGCAGCTTTACTAGGGCTGATACGCAGTATTTT
CASSFTRADTQYF
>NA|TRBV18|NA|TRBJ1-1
TGTGCCAGCTCAGTCCCCGGGAGGACTGAAGCTTTCTTT
CASSVPGRTEAFF
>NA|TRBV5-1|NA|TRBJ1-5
TGCGCCAGCAGCCCTGGGGGGGGCAATCAGCCCCAGCATTTT
CASSPGGGNQPQHF
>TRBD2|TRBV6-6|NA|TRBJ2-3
TGTGCCAGCAGTACGGGGGGAAGCACAGATACGCAGTATTTT
CASSTGGSTDTQYF
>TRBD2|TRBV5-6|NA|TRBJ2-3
TGTGCCAGCAGCTTGTTGACTAGCGATACAGATACGCAGTATTTT
CASSLLTSDTDTQYF
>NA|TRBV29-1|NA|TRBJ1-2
TGCAGCGTTGAAGATAAAGAGATTAGATATGGCTACACCTTC
CSVEDKEIRYGYTF
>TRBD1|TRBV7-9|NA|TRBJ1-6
TGTACCAGCAGCTTTTCCGGGACAGGGAGTTGGTCACCCCTCCACTTT
CTSSFSGTGSWSPLHF
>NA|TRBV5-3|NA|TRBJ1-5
TGTGCCAGAAGCTTGCGGGAGTGCAATCAGCCCCAGCATTTT
CARSLRECNQPQHF
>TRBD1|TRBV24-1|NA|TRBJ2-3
TGTGCCACCAGTCCCTCCGGGACAGGGCCGGCAGATACGCAGTATTTT
CATSPSGTGPADTQYF
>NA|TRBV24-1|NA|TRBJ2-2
TGTGCCACCAGTGATTCAGGGGCCGGGGAGCTGTTTTTT
CATSDSGAGELFF
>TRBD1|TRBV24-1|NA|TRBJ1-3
TGTGCCACCAGTGATACTGCCAAGACAGGGCGAAACACCATATATTTT
CATSDTAKTGRNTIYF
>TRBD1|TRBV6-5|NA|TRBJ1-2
TGTGCCAGCAGCCCACAAACAGGGGGCAATGGCTACACCTTC
CASSPQTGGNGYTF
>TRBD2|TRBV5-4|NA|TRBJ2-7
TGTGCCACAGCGGGTAATCTAGCGGGGGGGCTGAGGGAGCAGTACTTC
CATAGNLAGGLREQYF
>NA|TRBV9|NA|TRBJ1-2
TGTGCCAGCAGCCCATGGGAGGGTTACGGCTACACCTTC
CASSPWEGYGYTF
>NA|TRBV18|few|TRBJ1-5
TGTGCCAGCTCACCGCCGTCGAAGGGAGGGCCCCAGCATTTT
CASSPPSKGGPQHF
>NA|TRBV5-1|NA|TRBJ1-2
TGCGCCAGCAGGGGGGGATTCCGAATGAACTTTAACTATGGCTACACCTTC
CASRGGFRMNFNYGYTF
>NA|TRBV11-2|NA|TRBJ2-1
TGTGCCAGCAGCTCAGACTACAGGGTTTCCTACAATGAGCAGTTCTTC
CASSSDYRVSYNEQFF
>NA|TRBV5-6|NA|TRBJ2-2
TGTGCCAGCAGCTTGCCAGGGGCGTCCGGGGAGCTGTTTTTT
CASSLPGASGELFF
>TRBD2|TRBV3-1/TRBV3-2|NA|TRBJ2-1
TGTGCCAGCAGCCTTCGAGCGGGGGGCCGATACAATGAGCAGTTCTTC
CASSLRAGGRYNEQFF
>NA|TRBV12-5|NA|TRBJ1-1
TGTGCTAGTGGTTTAAGGGGGAACACTGAAGCTTTCTTT
CASGLRGNTEAFF
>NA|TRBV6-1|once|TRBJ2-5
TGTGCCAGCAGTGATCCATCGGGGAACCTACAAGAGACCCAGTACTTC
CASSDPSGNLQETQYF
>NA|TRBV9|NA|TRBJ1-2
TGTGCCAGCAGCGTAGTCCATACCGGGACACCCTATGGCTACACCTTC
CASSVVHTGTPYGYTF
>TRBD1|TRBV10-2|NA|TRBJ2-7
TGCGCCAGCAGCCAGATCGGACAGGCCTACGAGCAGTACTTC
CASSQIGQAYEQYF
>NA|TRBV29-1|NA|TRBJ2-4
TGCAGCGTTGCCCCTACTACCGGGGTCAAAAACATTCAGTACTTC
CSVAPTTGVKNIQYF
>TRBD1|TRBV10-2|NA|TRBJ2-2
TGCGCCAGCTCCGGGCCGGGACAGGGGGCTGCCGACACCGGGGAGCTGTTTTTT
CASSGPGQGAADTGELFF
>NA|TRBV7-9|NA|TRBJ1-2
TGTGCCAGCAGCCGATTTTTACTCTCCTTTAACTATGGCTACACCTTC
CASSRFLLSFNYGYTF